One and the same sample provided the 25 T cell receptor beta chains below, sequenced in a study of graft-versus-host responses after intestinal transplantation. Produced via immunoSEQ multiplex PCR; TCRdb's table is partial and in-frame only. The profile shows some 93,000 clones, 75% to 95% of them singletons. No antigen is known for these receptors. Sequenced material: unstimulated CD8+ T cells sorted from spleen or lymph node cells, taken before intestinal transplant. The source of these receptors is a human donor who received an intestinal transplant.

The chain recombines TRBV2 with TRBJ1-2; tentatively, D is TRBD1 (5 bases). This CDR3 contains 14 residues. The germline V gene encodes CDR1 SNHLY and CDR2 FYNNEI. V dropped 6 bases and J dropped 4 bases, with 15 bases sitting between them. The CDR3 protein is CASRGGEDFYGYTF. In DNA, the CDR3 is TGTGCCAGCAGGGGGGGGGAGGATTTCTATGGCTACACCTTC.

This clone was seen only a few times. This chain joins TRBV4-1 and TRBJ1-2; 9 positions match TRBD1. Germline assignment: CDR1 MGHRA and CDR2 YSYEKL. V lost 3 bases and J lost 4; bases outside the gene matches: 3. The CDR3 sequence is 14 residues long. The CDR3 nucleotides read TGCGCCAGCAGCCAGAGGACAGGGGTCTATGGCTACACCTTC. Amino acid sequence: CASSQRTGVYGYTF.

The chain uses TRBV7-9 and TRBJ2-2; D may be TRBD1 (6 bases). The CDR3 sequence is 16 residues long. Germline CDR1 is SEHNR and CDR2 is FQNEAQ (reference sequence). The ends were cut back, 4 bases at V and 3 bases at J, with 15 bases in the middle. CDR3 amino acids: CASSSPRDTYTGELFF. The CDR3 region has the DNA TGTGCCAGCAGCTCCCCCCGGGACACTTACACCGGGGAGCTGTTTTTT.

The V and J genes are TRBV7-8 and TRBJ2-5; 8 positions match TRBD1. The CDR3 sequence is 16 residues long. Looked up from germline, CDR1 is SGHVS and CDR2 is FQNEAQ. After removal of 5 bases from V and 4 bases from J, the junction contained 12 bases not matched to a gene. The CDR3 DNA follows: TGTGCCAGCAGCACCGGCCCGGACAGGGTTATAGAGACCCAGTACTTC. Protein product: CASSTGPDRVIETQYF.

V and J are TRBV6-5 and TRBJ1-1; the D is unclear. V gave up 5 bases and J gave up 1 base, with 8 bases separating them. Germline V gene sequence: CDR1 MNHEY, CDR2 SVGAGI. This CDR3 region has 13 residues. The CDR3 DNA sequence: TGTGCCAGCAGTGAAACCGGGAACACTGAAGCTTTCTTT. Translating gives CASSETGNTEAFF.

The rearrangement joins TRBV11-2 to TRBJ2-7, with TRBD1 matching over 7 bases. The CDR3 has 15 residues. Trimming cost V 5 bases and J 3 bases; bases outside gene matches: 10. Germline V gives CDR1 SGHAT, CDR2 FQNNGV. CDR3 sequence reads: CASSLETGKNYEQYF. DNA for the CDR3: TGTGCCAGCAGCCTGGAGACAGGGAAGAACTACGAGCAGTACTTC.

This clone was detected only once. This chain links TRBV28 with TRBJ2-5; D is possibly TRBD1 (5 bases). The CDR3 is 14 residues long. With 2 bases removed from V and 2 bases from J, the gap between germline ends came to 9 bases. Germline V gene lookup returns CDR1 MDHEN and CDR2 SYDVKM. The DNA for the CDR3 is TGTGCCAGCAGTTTACAGGGCCATCAAGAGACCCAGTACTTC. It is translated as CASSLQGHQETQYF.

CDR3 nucleotides: TGTGCCAGCGCCTCCTACAGGGTAGATAATGAAAAACTGTTTTTT. Its translation: CASASYRVDNEKLFF. The chain recombines TRBV21-1 with TRBJ1-4; the table's D call, TRBD1, was not checked against the DNA. TRBV21-1 constitutes a pseudogene. The CDR3 extends over 15 amino acids.

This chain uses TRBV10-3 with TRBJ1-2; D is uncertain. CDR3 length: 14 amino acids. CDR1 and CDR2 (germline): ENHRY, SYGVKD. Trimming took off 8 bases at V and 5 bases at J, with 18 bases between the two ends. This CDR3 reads CAIPRPDGLYGYTF. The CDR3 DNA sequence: TGTGCCATCCCCCGCCCGGACGGACTTTATGGCTACACCTTC.

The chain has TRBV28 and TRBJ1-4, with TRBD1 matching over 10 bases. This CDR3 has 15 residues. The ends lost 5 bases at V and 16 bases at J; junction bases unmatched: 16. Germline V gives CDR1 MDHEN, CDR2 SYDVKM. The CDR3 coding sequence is TGTGCCAGCAGTGACAGGGGGCGCGCCTCAGGATTTCAGTTTTTT. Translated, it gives CASSDRGRASGFQFF.

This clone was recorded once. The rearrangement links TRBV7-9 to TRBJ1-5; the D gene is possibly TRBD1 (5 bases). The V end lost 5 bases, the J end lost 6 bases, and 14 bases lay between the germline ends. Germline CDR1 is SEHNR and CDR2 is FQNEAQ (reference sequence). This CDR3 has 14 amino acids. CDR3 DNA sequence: TGTGCCAGCAGCCCATCGGGGGTGGGTCAGCCCCAGCATTTT. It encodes CASSPSGVGQPQHF.

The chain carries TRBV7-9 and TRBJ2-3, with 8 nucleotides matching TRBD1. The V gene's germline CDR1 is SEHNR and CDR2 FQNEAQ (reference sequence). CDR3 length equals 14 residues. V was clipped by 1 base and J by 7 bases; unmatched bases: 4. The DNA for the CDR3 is TGTGCCAGCAGCTTAGTGGACAGGGAACATACGCAGTATTTT. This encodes CASSLVDREHTQYF. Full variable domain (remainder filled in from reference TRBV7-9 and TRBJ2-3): DTGVSQNPRHKITKRGQNVTFRCDPISEHNRLYWYRQTLGQGPEFLTYFQNEAQLEKSRLLSDRFSAERPKGSFSTLEIQRTEQGDSAMYLCASSLVDREHTQYFGPGTRLTVL.

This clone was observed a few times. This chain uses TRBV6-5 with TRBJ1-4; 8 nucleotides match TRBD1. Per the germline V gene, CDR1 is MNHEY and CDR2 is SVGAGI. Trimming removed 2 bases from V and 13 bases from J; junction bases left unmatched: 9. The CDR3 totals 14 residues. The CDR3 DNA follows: TGTGCCAGCAGTTACCGCCTGACAGGGGAGGTACTGTTTTTT. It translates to CASSYRLTGEVLFF.

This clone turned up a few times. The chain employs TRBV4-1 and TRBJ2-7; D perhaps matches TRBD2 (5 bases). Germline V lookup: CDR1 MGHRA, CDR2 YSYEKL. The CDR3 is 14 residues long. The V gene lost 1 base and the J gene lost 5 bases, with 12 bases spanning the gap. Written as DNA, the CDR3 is TGCGCCAGCAGCCAAGGCGTTGGAGGAGACGAGCAGTACTTC. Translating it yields CASSQGVGGDEQYF.

In DNA form, the CDR3 reads TGCGCCAGCAGCCATCGTGACACAAACTATGGCTACACCTTC. Translating gives CASSHRDTNYGYTF. The chain carries TRBV4-3 and TRBJ1-2; D not resolved. The CDR3 length is 14 residues. Germline CDR1 and CDR2: LGHNA and YSLEER. The germline V and J ends were trimmed by 3 bases and 2 bases, with 10 bases remaining between them.

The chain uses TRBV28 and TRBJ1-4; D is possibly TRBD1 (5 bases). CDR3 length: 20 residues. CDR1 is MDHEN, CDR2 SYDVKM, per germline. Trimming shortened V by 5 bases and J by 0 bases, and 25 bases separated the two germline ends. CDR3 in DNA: TGTGCCAGCAGTCTCGGGGAGGGGACTCCTCTGACTGCAACTAATGAAAAACTGTTTTTT. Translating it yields CASSLGEGTPLTATNEKLFF.

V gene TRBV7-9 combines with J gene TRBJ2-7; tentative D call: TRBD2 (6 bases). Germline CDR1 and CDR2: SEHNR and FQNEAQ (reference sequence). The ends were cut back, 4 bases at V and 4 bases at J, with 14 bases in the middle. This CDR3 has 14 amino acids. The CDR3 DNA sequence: TGTGCCAGCAGCTCTAGCGCGGGTATATACGAGCAGTACTTC. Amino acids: CASSSSAGIYEQYF.

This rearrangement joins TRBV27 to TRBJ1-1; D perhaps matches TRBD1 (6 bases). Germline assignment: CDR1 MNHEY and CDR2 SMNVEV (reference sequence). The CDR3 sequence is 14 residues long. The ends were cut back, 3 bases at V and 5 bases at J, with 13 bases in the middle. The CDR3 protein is CASSLVRGRTEAFF. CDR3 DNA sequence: TGTGCCAGCAGTTTGGTCAGGGGTAGGACTGAAGCTTTCTTT.

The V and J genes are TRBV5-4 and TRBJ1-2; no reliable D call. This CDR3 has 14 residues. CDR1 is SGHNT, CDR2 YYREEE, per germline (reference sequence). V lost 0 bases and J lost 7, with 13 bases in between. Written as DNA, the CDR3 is TGTGCCAGCAGCTTGGATGGGCCACTTCCTGGCTACACCTTC. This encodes CASSLDGPLPGYTF.

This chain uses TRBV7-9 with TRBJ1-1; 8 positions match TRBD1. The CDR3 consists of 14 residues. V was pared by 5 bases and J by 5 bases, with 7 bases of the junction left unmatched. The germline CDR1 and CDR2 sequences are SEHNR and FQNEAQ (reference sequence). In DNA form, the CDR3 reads TGTGCCAGCAGCCGTCGACAGGGGTCGACTGAAGCTTTCTTT. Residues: CASSRRQGSTEAFF.

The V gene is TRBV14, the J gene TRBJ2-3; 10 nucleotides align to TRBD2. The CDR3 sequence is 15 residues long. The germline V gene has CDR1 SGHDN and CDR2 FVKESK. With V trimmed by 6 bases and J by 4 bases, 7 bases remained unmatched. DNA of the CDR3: TGTGCCAGCAGGCCGCTAGCGGGAGACGCAGATACGCAGTATTTT. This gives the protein CASRPLAGDADTQYF.

The CDR3 region is CAWSGQTHTEAFF. The CDR3 DNA sequence: TGTGCCTGGAGTGGACAGACCCACACTGAAGCTTTCTTT. The rearrangement uses TRBV30 and TRBJ1-1, with TRBD1 as a possible D gene (5 bases). CDR3 length: 13 amino acids. Trimming took off 1 base at V and 3 bases at J, with 9 bases between the two ends. The V gene's germline CDR1 is GTSNPN and CDR2 SVGIG (reference sequence).

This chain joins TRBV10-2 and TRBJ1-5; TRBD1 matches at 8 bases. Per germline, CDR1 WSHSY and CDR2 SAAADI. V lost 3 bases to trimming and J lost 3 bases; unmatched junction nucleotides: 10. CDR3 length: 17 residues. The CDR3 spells CASSDKRQGSPNQPQHF. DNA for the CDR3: TGCGCCAGCAGTGATAAAAGACAGGGGAGTCCCAATCAGCCCCAGCATTTT.

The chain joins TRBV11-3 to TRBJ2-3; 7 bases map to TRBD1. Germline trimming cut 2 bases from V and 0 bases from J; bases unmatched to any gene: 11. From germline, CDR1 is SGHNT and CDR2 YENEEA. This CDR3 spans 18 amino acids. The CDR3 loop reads CASSLFGTAFSSTDTQYF. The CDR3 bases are TGTGCCAGCAGCTTATTCGGGACAGCCTTTTCTAGCACAGATACGCAGTATTTT.

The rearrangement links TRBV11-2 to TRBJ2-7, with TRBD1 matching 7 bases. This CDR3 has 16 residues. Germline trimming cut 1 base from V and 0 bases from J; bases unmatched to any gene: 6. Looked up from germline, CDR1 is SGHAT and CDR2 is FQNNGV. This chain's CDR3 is CASSLVGTASSYEQYF. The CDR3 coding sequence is TGTGCCAGCAGCTTAGTGGGGACAGCGAGCTCCTACGAGCAGTACTTC.